These T cell receptor beta chains were read from a single sample in a study of chemoradiotherapy in HPV16-positive cancers. The assay was immunoSEQ multiplex PCR, and TCRdb's table has in-frame clones only and misses some. The repertoire holds around 3,300 clones, with roughly 78% as singletons. The specimen was taken from a patient who underwent chemoradiotherapy. Receptors originate from a human donor with HPV-associated anogenital cancer. CDR3s include the opening cysteine and the closing phenylalanine or tryptophan.

J gene: TRBJ2-7
CDR3 length: 15
V gene: TRBV1
CDR3 protein: CTSSHPNEGLDEQYF

J gene: TRBJ1-5
CDR3 length: 15
V gene: TRBV9
CDR3 protein: CASSRGEYSNQPQHF

J gene: TRBJ2-3
CDR3 length: 15
V gene: TRBV7-8
CDR3 protein: CASSSTRWGTDTQYF

J gene: TRBJ2-7
CDR3 length: 13
V gene: TRBV28
CDR3 protein: CASSTGTSYEQYF

J gene: TRBJ1-1
CDR3 length: 14
V gene: TRBV19
CDR3 protein: CASSIGGAELEAFF

J gene: TRBJ1-1
CDR3 length: 14
V gene: TRBV5-4
CDR3 protein: CASSLQGMGTEAFF

J gene: TRBJ1-1
CDR3 length: 12
V gene: TRBV9
CDR3 protein: CASSVEGMEAFF

J gene: TRBJ2-5
CDR3 length: 16
V gene: TRBV5-6
CDR3 protein: CASSLGGPSFQETQYF

J gene: TRBJ2-7
CDR3 length: 16
V gene: TRBV11-2
CDR3 protein: CASSLVEGLQTYEQYF

J gene: TRBJ2-5
CDR3 length: 13
V gene: TRBV19
CDR3 protein: CASSSASQETQYF

J gene: TRBJ1-3
CDR3 length: 19
V gene: TRBV5-1
CDR3 protein: CASSRTGTQARFSGNTIYF

J gene: TRBJ2-2
CDR3 length: 16
V gene: TRBV19
CDR3 protein: CASSPQGGVTTGELFF

J gene: TRBJ1-1
CDR3 length: 13
V gene: TRBV14
CDR3 protein: CASSQGVNTEAFF

J gene: TRBJ2-7
CDR3 length: 14
V gene: TRBV10-1
CDR3 protein: CASSARSYTAEQYF

J gene: TRBJ2-3
CDR3 length: 13
V gene: TRBV11-2
CDR3 protein: CASSLEVTDTQYF

J gene: TRBJ2-1
CDR3 length: 13
V gene: TRBV4-1
CDR3 protein: CASSQDHLGEQFF

J gene: TRBJ1-1
CDR3 length: 17
V gene: TRBV19
CDR3 protein: CASSLDRTGTSNTEAFF

J gene: TRBJ2-1
CDR3 length: 14
V gene: TRBV15
CDR3 protein: CATSRDLSGGKQFF

J gene: TRBJ2-5
CDR3 length: 13
V gene: TRBV5-6
CDR3 protein: CASSLDRGETQYF

J gene: TRBJ2-7
CDR3 length: 12
V gene: TRBV10-3
CDR3 protein: CAISDASYEQYF

J gene: TRBJ1-2
CDR3 length: 15
V gene: TRBV6-6
CDR3 protein: CASSFGTGGHYGYTF

J gene: TRBJ1-5
CDR3 length: 16
V gene: TRBV4-2
CDR3 protein: CASSRGVQGAIQPQHF

J gene: TRBJ2-3
CDR3 length: 13
V gene: TRBV2
CDR3 protein: CASSRGPRDTQYF

J gene: TRBJ1-4
CDR3 length: 15
V gene: TRBV11-2
CDR3 protein: CASSLDSTGIQKLFF

J gene: TRBJ2-3
CDR3 length: 16
V gene: TRBV5-8
CDR3 protein: CASSLGTGASTDTQYF

J gene: TRBJ1-4
CDR3 length: 15
V gene: TRBV9
CDR3 protein: CASSVGVDPPEKLFF

J gene: TRBJ1-2
CDR3 length: 15
V gene: TRBV19
CDR3 protein: CASTKRGDPVYGYTF